These 28 T cell receptor beta chains were sequenced from one sample in a study of blood T cell repertoires in COVID-19. Some clones are missing from TCRdb's copy, which holds only in-frame ones; the method was immunoSEQ multiplex PCR. The table includes approximately 200,000 clones, about 81% detected once. The sample comprised peripheral blood. These receptors came from a woman of 80 years or more with COVID-19, enrolled during active disease.

The V and J genes are TRBV5-5 and TRBJ1-5; 7 positions match TRBD1. The germline V gene encodes CDR1 SGHKS and CDR2 YYEKEE (reference sequence). Trimming at V came to 2 bases and at J to 5 bases, leaving 7 bases not matched to a gene. The CDR3 has 15 residues. The CDR3 DNA reads as TGTGCCAGCAGCTTCATGACAGGGAGAGATCAGCCCCAGCATTTT. Protein sequence: CASSFMTGRDQPQHF.

This rearrangement joins TRBV9 to TRBJ2-2, with unresolved D. This CDR3 is 13 amino acids long. V was pared by 0 bases and J by 4 bases, with 4 bases between. Germline V gene sequence: CDR1 SGDLS, CDR2 YYNGEE. The CDR3 loop reads CASSVVFTGELFF. CDR3 DNA sequence: TGTGCCAGCAGCGTAGTCTTCACCGGGGAGCTGTTTTTT.

This clone has only a few counts. CDR3 in DNA: TGTGCCAGCAGGACCGGGACAGGAGTTGAAAAACTGTTTTTT. This gives the protein CASRTGTGVEKLFF. The chain recombines TRBV28 with TRBJ1-4; 8 bases line up with TRBD1. Germline CDR1 and CDR2: MDHEN and SYDVKM. This CDR3 is built from 14 residues. The ends lost 6 bases at V and 7 bases at J; junction bases unmatched: 7.

The rearrangement joins TRBV6-1 to TRBJ2-7; no definite D call. V was trimmed by 1 base and J by 2 bases, leaving 9 bases between them. This CDR3 is built from 14 residues. Germline V CDR1 and CDR2: MNHNS, SASEGT. Written as DNA, the CDR3 is TGTGCCAGCAGTGAAGGTGTCTACCCCTACGAGCAGTACTTC. It specifies CASSEGVYPYEQYF.

This clone was seen more than once but under ten times. The V call is TRBV4-3, the J call TRBJ1-1; D possibly corresponds to TRBD1 (6 bases). Germline CDR1 LGHNA, CDR2 YSLEER. Trimming shortened V by 4 bases and J by 5 bases, and 17 bases separated the two germline ends. CDR3 length: 15 amino acids. The CDR3, as DNA: TGCGCCAGCAGCCCCTGGGAGGGGGAGAGTACTGAAGCTTTCTTT. Protein: CASSPWEGESTEAFF.

This clone was found a few times. A read error may account for a junction end that differs from germline. J is TRBJ2-7 and V is TRBV10-3, with D maybe TRBD2 (7 bases). The CDR3 covers 14 residues. The germline V gene encodes CDR1 ENHRY and CDR2 SYGVKD. CDR3 loop: CAISESGAAGSNLF. In DNA, the CDR3 is TGTGCCATCAGTGAGTCGGGGGCAGCGGGAAGCAATCTCTTC.

The chain links TRBV18 to TRBJ2-4, with D possibly matching TRBD2 (7 bases). V was clipped by 3 bases and J by 15 bases, with 24 bases between them. The CDR3 extends over 15 amino acids. Germline lookup yields CDR1 KGHSH and CDR2 LQKENI. The CDR3 DNA follows: TGTGCCAGCTCACCGGAACCACCCCTCGGGGGGCCTTTGTACTTC. Translation: CASSPEPPLGGPLYF. The whole variable domain, remainder taken from reference TRBV18 and TRBJ2-4, is NAGVMQNPRHLVRRRGQEARLRCSPMKGHSHVYWYRQLPEEGLKFMVYLQKENIIDESGMPKERFSAEFPKEGPSILRIQQVVRGDSAAYFCASSPEPPLGGPLYFGAGTRLSVL.

The V gene is TRBV12-3 or TRBV12-4, the J gene TRBJ2-4, with no clear D. V lost 4 bases to trimming and J lost 0 bases, with 4 bases between them. There are 13 residues in the CDR3. The CDR3 region is CASSSSAKNIQYF. CDR3 nucleotides: TGTGCCAGCAGTTCGTCAGCCAAAAACATTCAGTACTTC.

J is TRBJ2-3 and V is TRBV5-4; TRBD2 is a possible D gene (7 bases). Trimming shortened V by 2 bases and J by 0 bases, and 10 bases separated the two germline ends. The CDR3 is 15 residues long. The V gene's germline CDR1 is SGHNT and CDR2 YYREEE (reference sequence). The CDR3 nucleotides are TGTGCCAGCAGCTTTGGGGGGGCTAGCACAGATACGCAGTATTTT. Amino acids: CASSFGGASTDTQYF.

This clone was picked up a small number of times. The CDR3 sequence: CASSYDTHTDTQYF. Written as DNA, the CDR3 is TGCGCCAGCAGTTACGACACTCACACAGATACGCAGTATTTT. The genes are TRBV5-1 and TRBJ2-3; D is ambiguous. The germline gives CDR1 SGHRS, CDR2 YFSETQ. This CDR3 has 14 residues. The V end lost 5 bases, the J end lost 2 bases, and 12 bases lay between the germline ends. Full variable domain (missing parts from reference TRBV5-1 and TRBJ2-3): KAGVTQTPRYLIKTRGQQVTLSCSPISGHRSVSWYQQTPGQGLQFLFEYFSETQRNKGNFPGRFSGRQFSNSRSEMNVSTLELGDSALYLCASSYDTHTDTQYFGPGTRLTVL.

This clone came up once. The chain employs TRBV3-1 (or the pseudogene TRBV3-2) and TRBJ1-5, with TRBD1 identical over 9 bases. The germline gives CDR1 LGHDT, CDR2 YNNKEL (reference sequence). The CDR3 is made up of 18 amino acids. V was clipped by 3 bases and J by 1 base; unmatched bases: 10. The DNA for the CDR3 is TGTGCCAGCAGCCAGGGTCACAGGGGGCCTGGAAGCAATCAGCCCCAGCATTTT. As protein: CASSQGHRGPGSNQPQHF.

The J gene is TRBJ1-2, the V gene TRBV5-4, with D uncertain. CDR1 and CDR2 (germline): SGHNT, YYREEE (reference sequence). The CDR3 runs to 12 residues. With 6 bases removed from V and 5 bases from J, the gap between germline ends came to 11 bases. CDR3 nucleotide sequence: TGTGCCAGCACACGAGCGGGGTATGGCTACACCTTC. It specifies CASTRAGYGYTF.

This sequence joins TRBV5-4 and TRBJ2-7, with 7 positions matching TRBD1. This CDR3 is built from 15 residues. Germline lookup yields CDR1 SGHNT and CDR2 YYREEE (reference sequence). With V trimmed by 5 bases and J by 7 bases, 15 bases remained unmatched. CDR3 sequence: CASSPSGGQFREQYF. CDR3 DNA sequence: TGTGCCAGCAGTCCTTCAGGGGGACAGTTTCGGGAGCAGTACTTC. The full variable domain, rest sourced from reference TRBV5-4 and TRBJ2-7, is ETGVTQSPTHLIKTRGQQVTLRCSSQSGHNTVSWYQQALGQGPQFIFQYYREEENGRGNFPPRFSGLQFPNYSSELNVNALELDDSALYLCASSPSGGQFREQYFGPGTRLTVT.

This chain connects TRBV19 to TRBJ1-2; TRBD1 matches 10 bases. CDR1 is LNHDA, CDR2 SQIVND, per germline (reference sequence). Losses at the gene ends were 5 bases for V and 7 bases for J; bases not matched to a gene: 7. This CDR3 spans 14 amino acids. CDR3: CASSFRTGGSGYTF. The CDR3 DNA reads TGTGCCAGTAGTTTCCGGACAGGGGGAAGTGGCTACACCTTC.

This clone appeared once. The chain employs TRBV19 and TRBJ2-4; tentatively, D is TRBD2 (6 bases). The CDR3 is 13 amino acids. Between the trimmed V and J ends, which lost 7 bases and 6 bases, there was a span of 13 bases. Per the germline V gene, CDR1 is LNHDA and CDR2 is SQIVND (reference sequence). CDR3 loop: CASIEVGRNIQYF. The CDR3 region has the DNA TGTGCCAGTATCGAGGTCGGGAGAAACATTCAGTACTTC.

The chain is built from TRBV10-3 and TRBJ2-1; the match to TRBD2 covers 10 bases. CDR1 is ENHRY, CDR2 SYGVKD, per germline. Trimming at V came to 5 bases and at J to 0 bases, leaving 10 bases not matched to a gene. This CDR3 contains 18 residues. CDR3 nucleotides: TGTGCCATCAGTTGGACTAGCGGAGCAAAGAGCTCCTACAATGAGCAGTTCTTC. Amino acids: CAISWTSGAKSSYNEQFF.

The sample holds one count of this clone. The rearrangement joins TRBV19 to TRBJ1-6; the D gene is possibly TRBD1 (5 bases). V was clipped by 5 bases and J by 5 bases, with 13 bases between them. CDR3 length: 15 residues. CDR1 is LNHDA, CDR2 SQIVND, per germline (reference sequence). CDR3 DNA: TGTGCCAGTAGTCCGTCAGGGAAAAATAATTCACCCCTCCACTTT. This sequence encodes CASSPSGKNNSPLHF.

This rearrangement joins TRBV7-9 to TRBJ2-1; TRBD2 aligns across 8 bases. V trimming: 3 bases; J trimming: 4 bases; junction bases outside the gene matches: 5. Germline values: CDR1 SEHNR, CDR2 FQNEAQ (reference sequence). The CDR3 runs to 15 residues. The CDR3 DNA sequence: TGTGCCAGCAGCTTTAAACTAGCGGAGTACAATGAGCAGTTCTTC. Residues: CASSFKLAEYNEQFF.

The gene calls are TRBV3-1 (or the pseudogene TRBV3-2) and TRBJ2-7; tentative D call: TRBD1 (6 bases). The length of the CDR3 is 17 residues. The ends were cut back, 0 bases at V and 0 bases at J, with 15 bases in the middle. The germline CDR1 and CDR2 sequences are LGHDT and YNNKEL (reference sequence). In DNA, the CDR3 is TGTGCCAGCAGCCAAGATGGGTCAGGGGTCACCTCCTACGAGCAGTACTTC. Translating gives CASSQDGSGVTSYEQYF.

V gene TRBV14 combines with J gene TRBJ2-3; possibly TRBD2 for D (6 bases). V was shortened by 3 bases and J by 2 bases, with 12 bases between the two germline ends. The germline CDR1 and CDR2 sequences are SGHDN and FVKESK. This CDR3 is 15 amino acids long. The CDR3 loop is CASSHLADVTDTQYF. The DNA of the CDR3 is TGTGCCAGCAGCCACTTAGCGGATGTCACAGATACGCAGTATTTT.

V and J are TRBV27 and TRBJ1-4; D unclear. The length of the CDR3 is 14 residues. V was cut by 4 bases and J by 3 bases, with 9 bases left in between. Germline V gene lookup returns CDR1 MNHEY and CDR2 SMNVEV (reference sequence). CDR3 region: CASSSRHPNEKLFF. DNA for the CDR3: TGTGCCAGCAGTTCACGACACCCTAATGAAAAACTGTTTTTT.

The genes are TRBV18 and TRBJ2-7; maybe TRBD1 (6 bases). The CDR3 has 13 residues. V lost 5 bases and J lost 0, with 8 bases in between. Germline V gives CDR1 KGHSH, CDR2 LQKENI. The CDR3 region is CASSEQGSYEQYF. The CDR3, as DNA: TGTGCCAGCTCAGAACAGGGCTCCTACGAGCAGTACTTC.

The gene calls are TRBV7-8 and TRBJ2-5, with TRBD2 matching 13 bases. The CDR3 spans 15 residues. Trimming at V came to 5 bases and at J to 9 bases, leaving 9 bases not matched to a gene. Germline values: CDR1 SGHVS, CDR2 FQNEAQ. CDR3 coding DNA: TGTGCCAGCAGCCACGCACCGGGACTAGCGGGGCCCCAGTACTTC. Residues: CASSHAPGLAGPQYF.

This clone turned up a few times. V usage is TRBV9 and J usage is TRBJ1-1; weak D call: TRBD1 (6 bases). Germline V CDR1 and CDR2: SGDLS, YYNGEE. Between the trimmed V and J ends, which lost 4 bases and 2 bases, there was a span of 15 bases. CDR3 length: 15 amino acids. This chain's CDR3 is CASSPLAGANTEAFF. CDR3 coding DNA: TGTGCCAGCAGCCCGCTGGCAGGGGCAAACACTGAAGCTTTCTTT.

This clone was seen only a few times. The chain employs TRBV19 and TRBJ2-5; possible D gene TRBD1, 5 bases. The germline CDR1 and CDR2 sequences are LNHDA and SQIVND (reference sequence). The CDR3 has 13 residues. The ends were cut back, 5 bases at V and 4 bases at J, with 11 bases in the middle. CDR3 protein: CASSVQGGETQYF. The CDR3 DNA follows: TGTGCCAGTAGTGTTCAGGGCGGAGAGACCCAGTACTTC.

V and J are TRBV27 and TRBJ1-2, with 9 nucleotides matching TRBD1. Trimming cost V 0 bases and J 4 bases; bases outside gene matches: 21. Germline loops: CDR1 MNHEY, CDR2 SMNVEV (reference sequence). CDR3 length equals 21 residues. The CDR3 sequence is CASSLSGGAGTGSIGIYGYTF. In nucleotides, the CDR3 is TGTGCCAGCAGTTTATCGGGGGGGGCTGGGACAGGGTCTATAGGAATCTATGGCTACACCTTC.

This clone was detected only a few times. The gene calls are TRBV23-1 and TRBJ1-1; TRBD1 agrees at 9 bases. TRBV23-1 is an open reading frame, and its role is uncertain. This CDR3 has 15 residues. After removal of 7 bases from V and 4 bases from J, the junction contained 10 bases not matched to a gene. In DNA form, the CDR3 reads TGCGCCAGCACTACAGGGGGCGCGAGGTCCACTGAAGCTTTCTTT. This translates into CASTTGGARSTEAFF.

V gene TRBV27 combines with J gene TRBJ1-1; no firm D call. The V and J ends lost 1 base and 1 base respectively, with 7 bases between them. The CDR3 is made up of 14 amino acids. Germline assignment: CDR1 MNHEY and CDR2 SMNVEV (reference sequence). CDR3 DNA sequence: TGTGCCAGCAGTTTATACTCAGGGAACACTGAAGCTTTCTTT. Protein product: CASSLYSGNTEAFF.